This TCR beta chain came from a study of blood T cell repertoires in COVID-19. In the study overall: Material from acute and convalescent COVID-19 was sourced from the United States, Italy and Spain. The cDNA or gDNA used as material had been derived from T cells, B-cell-depleted T cells, or PBMCs.

CDR1 and CDR2 from the germline V gene are SGDLS and YYNGEE. The CDR3 has 15 residues. V lost 4 bases to trimming and J lost 5 bases; unmatched junction nucleotides: 8. How the authors handled the data: For nucleated cells, counts were estimated from reference gene primer amplification. Clones were sequenced by immunoSEQ multiplex PCR, and TCRdb holds only the in-frame ones, with some missing. The V and J calls and clone size are taken from that table; D and trimming were inferred from the DNA. Seen here are roughly 79,000 clones, about 91% observed once, and the top ten hold approximately 6.4%. The chain combines TRBV9 with TRBJ2-2; 7 bases map to TRBD1. Material for sequencing was peripheral blood. The source of this sequence is a woman between 50 and 59 years old with acute or convalescent COVID-19. For the CDR3, the DNA is TGTGCCAGCAGCCCCCGGGACAGAGCAACCGGGGAGCTGTTTTTT. It is translated as CASSPRDRATGELFF.